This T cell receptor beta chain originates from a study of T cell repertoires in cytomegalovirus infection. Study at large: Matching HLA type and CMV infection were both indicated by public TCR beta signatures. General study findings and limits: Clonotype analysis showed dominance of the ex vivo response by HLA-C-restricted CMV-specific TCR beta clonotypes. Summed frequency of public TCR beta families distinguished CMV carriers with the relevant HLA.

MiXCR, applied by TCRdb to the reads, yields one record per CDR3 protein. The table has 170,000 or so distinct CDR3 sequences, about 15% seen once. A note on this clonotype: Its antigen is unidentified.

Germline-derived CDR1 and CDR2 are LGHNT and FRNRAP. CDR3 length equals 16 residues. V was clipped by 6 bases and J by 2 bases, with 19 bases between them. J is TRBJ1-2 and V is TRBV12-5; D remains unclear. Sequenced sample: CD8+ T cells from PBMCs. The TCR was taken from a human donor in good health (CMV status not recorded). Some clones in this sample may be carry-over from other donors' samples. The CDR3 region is CASGFPSREGNYGYTF. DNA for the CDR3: TGTGCTAGTGGCTTTCCCTCGAGAGAGGGCAACTATGGCTACACCTTC.